The clone carrying this TCR beta chain was recorded at least ten times. The antigen remains unidentified. As processed by the authors: The study's classifier, a distant-metastasis tool for papillary thyroid cancer, was built using CDR3 differences across clinicopathological groups. TCRdb used MiXCR to call clones anew from the PCR reads. These V and J calls originate from TCRdb's pipeline instead of the authors' own analysis. The data show around 23,000 clones, with roughly 11% seen just once and 25% to 30% held by the top ten. None of the patients had undergone any treatment ahead of thyroid surgery. The entry originates in a study of metastatic and nonmetastatic thyroid tumors. Overall study: Malignant thyroid and benign thyroid patients provided blood and tumor or nodule tissue whose repertoires were compared.

CDR1 SGHVS and CDR2 FNYEAQ come from the germline V gene. The J segment lost 4 bases and the V segment lost 4 bases, leaving 11 bases of the junction unmatched. CDR3 length: 16 amino acids. Study results and caveats: As reported, TCR beta diversity in blood and tumor was significantly higher in malignant thyroid tumors than in benign nodules.

V gene TRBV7-6 combines with J gene TRBJ2-3; TRBD2 agrees at 7 bases. The sequence was obtained from a female donor with papillary thyroid cancer or a benign thyroid nodule (not recorded which). Some clones in this sample may be carry-over from other donors' samples. Sequenced material: blood. CDR3 nucleotide sequence: TGTGCCAGCAGCTACTTCCAGCGGGAAATGGCAGATACGCAGTATTTT. It yields the protein CASSYFQREMADTQYF. The full variable domain, in which reference TRBV7-6 and TRBJ2-3 provide the parts outside the CDR3, is GAGVSQSPRYKVTKRGQDVALRCDPISGHVSLYWYRQALGQGPEFLTYFNYEAQQDKSGLPNDRFSAERPEGSISTLTIQRTEQRDSAMYRCASSYFQREMADTQYFGPGTRLTVL.